This T cell receptor (beta chain) was identified in a study of T cell responses to AZD1222 COVID-19 vaccine. Regarding the study as a whole: Increases in Spike-specific TCR breadth and depth were seen after two AZD1222 doses.

This clone is a singleton in its sample. The antigen is unknown. Trimming took 5 bases from V and 5 from J; bases not matched to a gene: 8. Germline V CDR1 and CDR2: SGHDT, YYEEEE. The CDR3 has 14 residues. Using immunoSEQ multiplex PCR, the repertoire was profiled, and TCRdb retains in-frame clones only, with some absent. The sample yields around 120,000 clones, roughly 90% seen once. The source was peripheral blood, collected on day 0 of AZD1222 vaccination. The source is an adult in good health. V gene TRBV5-6 combines with J gene TRBJ1-1; 8 bases agree with TRBD1. In nucleotides, the CDR3 is TGTGCCAGCAGGCCGACGACAGGGGTGACTGAAGCTTTCTTT. Encoded protein: CASRPTTGVTEAFF.